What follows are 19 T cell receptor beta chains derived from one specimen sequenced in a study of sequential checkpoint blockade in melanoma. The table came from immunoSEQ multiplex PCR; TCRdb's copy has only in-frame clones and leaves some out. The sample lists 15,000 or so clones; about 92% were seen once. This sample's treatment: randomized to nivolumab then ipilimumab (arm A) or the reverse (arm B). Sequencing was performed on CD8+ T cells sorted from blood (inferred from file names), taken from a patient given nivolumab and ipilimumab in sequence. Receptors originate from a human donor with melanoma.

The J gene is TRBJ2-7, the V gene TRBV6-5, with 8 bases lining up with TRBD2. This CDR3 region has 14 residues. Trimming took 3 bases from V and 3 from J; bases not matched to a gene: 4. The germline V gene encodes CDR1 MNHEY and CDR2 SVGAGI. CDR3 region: CASSYGGRYYEQYF. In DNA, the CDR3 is TGTGCCAGCAGTTATGGCGGGAGGTACTACGAGCAGTACTTC.

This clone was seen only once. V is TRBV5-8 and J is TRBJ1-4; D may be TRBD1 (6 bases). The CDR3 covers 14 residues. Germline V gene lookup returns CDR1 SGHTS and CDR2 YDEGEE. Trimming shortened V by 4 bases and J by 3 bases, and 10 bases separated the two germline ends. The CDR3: CASSRGLSNEKLFF. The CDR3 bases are TGTGCCAGCAGCAGGGGGTTGTCTAATGAAAAACTGTTTTTT.

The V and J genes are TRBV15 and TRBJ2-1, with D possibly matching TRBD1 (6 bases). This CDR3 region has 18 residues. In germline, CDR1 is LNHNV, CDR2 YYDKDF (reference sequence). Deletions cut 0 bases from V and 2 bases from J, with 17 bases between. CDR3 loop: CATSRDRSTGSTYNEQFF. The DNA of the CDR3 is TGTGCCACCAGCAGAGACCGGTCTACAGGGTCAACCTACAATGAGCAGTTCTTC.

The CDR3 coding sequence is TGTGCCAGTCGTCCGGGGGGTTCGGTCGCTGAAGCTTTCTTT. It yields the protein CASRPGGSVAEAFF. J is TRBJ1-1 and V is TRBV19, with D possibly TRBD1 on 5 matching bases. Germline lookup yields CDR1 LNHDA and CDR2 SQIVND (reference sequence). This CDR3 region has 14 residues. V lost 8 bases and J 6 bases, leaving 19 bases between the germline ends.

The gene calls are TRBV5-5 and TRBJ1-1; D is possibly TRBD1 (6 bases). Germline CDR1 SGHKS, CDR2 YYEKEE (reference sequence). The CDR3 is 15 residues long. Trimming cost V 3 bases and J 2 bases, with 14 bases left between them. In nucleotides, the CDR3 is TGTGCCAGCAGCTATCAGGGGTCCTTTAACACTGAAGCTTTCTTT. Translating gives CASSYQGSFNTEAFF. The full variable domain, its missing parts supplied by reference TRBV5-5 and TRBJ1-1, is DAGVTQSPTHLIKTRGQQVTLRCSPISGHKSVSWYQQVLGQGPQFIFQYYEKEERGRGNFPDRFSARQFPNYSSELNVNALLLGDSALYLCASSYQGSFNTEAFFGQGTRLTVV.

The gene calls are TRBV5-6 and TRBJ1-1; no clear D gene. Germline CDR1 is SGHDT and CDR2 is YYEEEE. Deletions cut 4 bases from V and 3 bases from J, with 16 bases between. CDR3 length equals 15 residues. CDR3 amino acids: CASSSYGVEHTEAFF. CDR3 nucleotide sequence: TGTGCCAGCAGCAGTTACGGAGTTGAACACACTGAAGCTTTCTTT.

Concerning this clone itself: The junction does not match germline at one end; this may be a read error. The CDR3 sequence: CANSPGVRGNQPQHF. In DNA form, the CDR3 reads TGTGCCAACAGTCCCGGGGTCCGCGGGAATCAGCCCCAGCATTTT. The chain couples TRBV6-5 to TRBJ1-5; D ambiguous. The V gene's germline CDR1 is MNHEY and CDR2 SVGAGI. This CDR3 contains 15 residues.

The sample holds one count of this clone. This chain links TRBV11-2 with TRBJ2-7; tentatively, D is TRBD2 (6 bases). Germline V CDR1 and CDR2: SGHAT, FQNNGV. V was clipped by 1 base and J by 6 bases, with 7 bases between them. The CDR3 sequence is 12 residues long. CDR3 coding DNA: TGTGCCAGCAGCTTAGGGAGGGGCGAGCAGTACGTC. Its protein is CASSLGRGEQYV.

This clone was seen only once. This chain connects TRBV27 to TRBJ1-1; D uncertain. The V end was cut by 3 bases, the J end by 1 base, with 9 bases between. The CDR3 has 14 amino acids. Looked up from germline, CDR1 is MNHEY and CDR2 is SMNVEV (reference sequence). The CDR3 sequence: CASSFGVGNTEAFF. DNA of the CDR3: TGTGCCAGCAGTTTCGGGGTGGGGAACACTGAAGCTTTCTTT.

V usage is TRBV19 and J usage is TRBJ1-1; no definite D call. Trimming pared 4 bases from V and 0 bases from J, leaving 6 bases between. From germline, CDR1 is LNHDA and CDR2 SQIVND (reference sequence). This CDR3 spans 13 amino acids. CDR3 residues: CASSTHLNTEAFF. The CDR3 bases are TGTGCCAGTAGTACACATCTGAACACTGAAGCTTTCTTT.

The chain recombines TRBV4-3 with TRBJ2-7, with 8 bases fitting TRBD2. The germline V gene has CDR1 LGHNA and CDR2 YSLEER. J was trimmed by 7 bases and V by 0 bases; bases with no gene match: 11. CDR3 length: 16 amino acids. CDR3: CASSQDGLGPGGEQYF. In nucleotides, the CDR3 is TGCGCCAGCAGCCAAGATGGGCTAGGTCCGGGAGGGGAGCAGTACTTC.

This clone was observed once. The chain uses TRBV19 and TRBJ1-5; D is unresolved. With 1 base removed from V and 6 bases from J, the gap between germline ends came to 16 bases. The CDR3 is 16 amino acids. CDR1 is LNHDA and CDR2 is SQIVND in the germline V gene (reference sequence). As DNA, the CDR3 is TGTGCCAGTAGTATAGGGACCGTGGCAGGACTTCAGCCCCAGCATTTT. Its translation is CASSIGTVAGLQPQHF. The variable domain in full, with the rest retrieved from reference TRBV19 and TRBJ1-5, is DGGITQSPKYLFRKEGQNVTLSCEQNLNHDAMYWYRQDPGQGLRLIYYSQIVNDFQKGDIAEGYSVSREKKESFPLTVTSAQKNPTAFYLCASSIGTVAGLQPQHFGDGTRLSIL.

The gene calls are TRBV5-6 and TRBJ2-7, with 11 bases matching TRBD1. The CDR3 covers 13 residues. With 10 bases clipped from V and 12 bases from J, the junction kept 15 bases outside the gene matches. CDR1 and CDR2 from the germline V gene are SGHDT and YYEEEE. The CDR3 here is CAPKRDRGSDRYV. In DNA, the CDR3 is TGTGCCCCCAAGAGGGACAGGGGGTCGGATCGGTACGTC.

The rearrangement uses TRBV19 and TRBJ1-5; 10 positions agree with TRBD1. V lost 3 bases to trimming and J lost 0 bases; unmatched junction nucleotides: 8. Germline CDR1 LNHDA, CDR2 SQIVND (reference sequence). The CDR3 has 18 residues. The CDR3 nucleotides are TGTGCCAGTAGTATGAAGGGACAGGGGCACCTTAGCAATCAGCCCCAGCATTTT. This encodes CASSMKGQGHLSNQPQHF.

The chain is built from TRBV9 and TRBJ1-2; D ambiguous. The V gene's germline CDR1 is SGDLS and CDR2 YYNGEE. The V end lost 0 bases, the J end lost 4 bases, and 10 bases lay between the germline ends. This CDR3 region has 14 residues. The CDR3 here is CASSVAGQTYGYTF. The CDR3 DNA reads TGTGCCAGCAGCGTAGCTGGGCAGACCTATGGCTACACCTTC.

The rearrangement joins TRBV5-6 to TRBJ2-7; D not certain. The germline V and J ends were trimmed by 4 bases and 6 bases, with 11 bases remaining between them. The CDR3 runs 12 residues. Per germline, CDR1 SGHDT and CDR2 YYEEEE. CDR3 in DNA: TGTGCCAGCAGCACCGGAGACCGCGAGCAGTACTTC. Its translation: CASSTGDREQYF. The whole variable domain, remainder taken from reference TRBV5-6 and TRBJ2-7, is DAGVTQSPTHLIKTRGQQVTLRCSPKSGHDTVSWYQQALGQGPQFIFQYYEEEERQRGNFPDRFSGHQFPNYSSELNVNALLLGDSALYLCASSTGDREQYFGPGTRLTVT.

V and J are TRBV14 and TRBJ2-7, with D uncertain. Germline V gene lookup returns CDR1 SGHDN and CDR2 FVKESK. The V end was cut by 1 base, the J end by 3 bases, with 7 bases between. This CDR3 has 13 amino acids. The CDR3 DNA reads TGTGCCAGCAGCCAAGGGGCCCTCTACGAGCAGTACGTC. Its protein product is CASSQGALYEQYV.

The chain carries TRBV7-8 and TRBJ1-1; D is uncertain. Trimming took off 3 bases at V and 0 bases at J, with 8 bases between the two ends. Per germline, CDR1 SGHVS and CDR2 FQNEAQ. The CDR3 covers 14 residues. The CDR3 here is CASSFRRMNTEAFF. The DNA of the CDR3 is TGTGCCAGCAGCTTTCGGAGAATGAACACTGAAGCTTTCTTT. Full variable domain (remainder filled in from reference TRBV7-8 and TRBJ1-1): GAGVSQSPRYKVAKRGQDVALRCDPISGHVSLFWYQQALGQGPEFLTYFQNEAQLDKSGLPSDRFFAERPEGSVSTLKIQRTQQEDSAVYLCASSFRRMNTEAFFGQGTRLTVV.

CDR3 sequence reads: CASSFAGDGGYGYTF. CDR3 DNA sequence: TGTGCCAGCAGCTTTGCGGGGGACGGGGGCTATGGCTACACCTTC. The chain joins TRBV7-9 to TRBJ1-2; D might be TRBD1 (5 bases). Germline CDR1 SEHNR, CDR2 FQNEAQ (reference sequence). The CDR3 loop spans 15 amino acids. Trimming removed 3 bases from V and 4 bases from J, with 15 bases in between.